Following are 7 T cell receptor beta chains from one sample sequenced in a study of identical twins. TCRdb recomputed calls from the 5' RACE reads with MiXCR, one row per CDR3 protein. The data contain around 1.7 million distinct CDR3 sequences, about 31% of them singletons. The sequencing input was cord blood. Receptor source: a newborn girl in good health.

This chain links TRBV5-5 with TRBJ1-4; D remains ambiguous. CDR1 is SGHKS and CDR2 is YYEKEE in the germline V gene (reference sequence). There are 15 residues in the CDR3. V was pared by 4 bases and J by 2 bases, with 12 bases between. Here the CDR3 reads CASSRISVTNEKLFF. In nucleotides, the CDR3 is TGTGCCAGCAGCAGGATAAGTGTCACTAATGAAAAACTGTTTTTT. The complete variable domain, with remaining parts taken from reference TRBV5-5 and TRBJ1-4, reads DAGVTQSPTHLIKTRGQQVTLRCSPISGHKSVSWYQQVLGQGPQFIFQYYEKEERGRGNFPDRFSARQFPNYSSELNVNALLLGDSALYLCASSRISVTNEKLFFGSGTQLSVL.

J is TRBJ1-1 and V is TRBV5-1, with no clear D. V lost 3 bases and J 0 bases, leaving 6 bases between the germline ends. Germline lookup yields CDR1 SGHRS and CDR2 YFSETQ. The CDR3 has 13 residues. CDR3 sequence: CASSSEVNTEAFF. CDR3 bases: TGCGCCAGCAGCTCGGAGGTGAACACTGAAGCTTTCTTT.

The rearrangement joins TRBV29-1 to TRBJ1-3; 7 bases agree with TRBD1. CDR3 length: 13 amino acids. Germline loops: CDR1 SQVTM, CDR2 ANQGSEA. V shed 5 bases, J shed 1 base, and the junction held 2 bases outside the gene matches. The CDR3 nucleotides read TGCAGCGTTCGGGACAGTTCTGGAAACACCATATATTTT. Translating gives CSVRDSSGNTIYF.

This clonotype was counted a few times. The CDR3 sequence is CASSVVVSPNYGYTF. In nucleotides, the CDR3 is TGTGCCAGCAGCGTAGTGGTTTCCCCCAACTATGGCTACACCTTC. The gene calls are TRBV9 and TRBJ1-2; D call uncertain. Looked up from germline, CDR1 is SGDLS and CDR2 is YYNGEE. The length of the CDR3 is 15 residues. The V end was cut by 0 bases, the J end by 2 bases, with 11 bases between.

This rearrangement joins TRBV4-1 to TRBJ1-1; the D is unclear. Germline lookup yields CDR1 MGHRA and CDR2 YSYEKL. This CDR3 comprises 15 residues. Trimming took 2 bases from V and 0 from J, leaving 10 bases between them. The CDR3 spells CASSQRSTLNTEAFF. Here the CDR3 DNA reads TGCGCCAGCAGCCAACGTTCGACCCTGAACACTGAAGCTTTCTTT.

This clonotype showed up just a few times. The chain employs TRBV5-1 and TRBJ1-4; D ambiguous. Trimming took off 5 bases at V and 0 bases at J, with 17 bases between the two ends. The germline gives CDR1 SGHRS, CDR2 YFSETQ. This CDR3 has 17 amino acids. For the CDR3, the DNA is TGCGCCAGCAGAGTGGCCGCGGTAGTTGCAACTAATGAAAAACTGTTTTTT. Its translation: CASRVAAVVATNEKLFF.

This clonotype was recorded once. V usage is TRBV6-1 and J usage is TRBJ2-2; D unclear. This CDR3 has 15 residues. From germline, CDR1 is MNHNS and CDR2 SASEGT. Trimming shortened V by 1 base and J by 2 bases, and 8 bases separated the two germline ends. DNA of the CDR3: TGTGCCAGCAGTGAAGAATGGGTCAACACCGGGGAGCTGTTTTTT. This codes for CASSEEWVNTGELFF.